This T cell receptor (beta chain) was recovered during a study of shared clonotypes between healthy human individuals (dated by TCRdb to about 2020). Describing the broader study: The cohort included three men and a couple of women between 18 and 49 years of age. For each donor, three plates each were used for CD4 naive and CD4 memory, two plates were used for CD8 naive, and one plate was used for CD8 memory. To estimate repertoire size and how much clonotype sharing occurs between individuals, the study deeply sequenced the blood TCR repertoires of about five healthy adults. Libraries were prepared and TCR repertoires were sequenced by different laboratories using diverse techniques, in order to increase sequencing depth and limit assay-specific biases. Leukapheresis yielded between about 0.85 and 10 billion PBMCs per donor.

TCR CDR3 regions were amplified from genomic DNA by multiplex PCR using the deep immunoSEQ assay. Extracted genomic DNA from each cell subset was distributed evenly across all wells of several immunoSEQ 96-well plates, and each plate was treated as a replicate. For sorted subsets, 200 to 250 ng of genomic DNA, equivalent to 25,000 to 35,000 T cell genomes, went into each replicate PCR. Purified libraries were measured with a Qubit 3.0 fluorometer, size-checked on a Bioanalyzer 2100, and measured again with the KAPA Library Quantification kit. Each immunoSEQ 96-well plate was sequenced on its own single-read 150-cycle Illumina NextSeq 550 flow cell. The original pipeline was this. Because only junctional sequences without quality scores were contained in the immunoSEQ output, filtering matching that applied to full-length reads could not be performed. To assign V/J genes and CDR3, sequences were annotated using PyIR, a Python wrapper for IgBLAST v1.9, with IMGT germline references. Reads with weak V/J assignments (E-value above 1e-6), missing CDR3, stop codons, out-of-frame junctions, or ambiguous translated residues were removed. V3J clonotypes were defined as sequences sharing an identical inferred V gene, J gene, and CDR3 amino acid sequence. To compute the percentage overlap between repertoires, the number of shared unique clonotypes was divided by the size of the smaller repertoire. Three approaches were used to assess repertoire richness: RTK rarefaction, the Chao1 estimator, and Recon v2.1 estimates of unobserved clonotypes. Generation probabilities for all TCRbeta clonotypes obtained by the gDNA method from a handful of donors were computed using OLGA. TCRdb re-hosts the immuneACCESS table, in-frame sequences only. Its copies lack some clones; in the studies checked, an unresolved V gene accounts for under half of them, and the cause for the rest is not known. V, J and clone size derive from that table, while D and trimming were established from the DNA sequence. Across this sample there are some 1,400,000 clones, with 95% to 97% seen only once. Jointly, the top ten make up roughly 1.2% of the sample.

The investigation overall reported the following: Pairwise subsampling led to the expectation that sequencing depth would affect the degree of clonotype sharing among donors. Only blood was sampled, and tissue TCR repertoires likely differ from those in blood. Higher generation probabilities were observed for clonotypes shared by all four sorted-subset donors than for non-shared clonotypes. The small number of donors limited the genetic and exposure-history diversity represented. Even with the large sequencing depth, rarefaction of the sorted-subset datasets indicated that sequencing was incomplete. Sharing across a few donors was observed for approximately 5% of naive CD4, less than 4% of naive CD8, roughly 2.3% of memory CD4, and roughly 0.4% of memory CD8 clonotypes. Naive subsets generally had larger estimated clonotype richness than memory subsets.

As to this clone: Its antigen specificity is not known. Per-base qualities were not stored, and no clone one base away is much larger.

Healthy HIV-negative adults with no recently reported acute infections or vaccinations were included as donors. Every donor was a Caucasian adult living in Nashville, Tennessee, USA. Magnetic negative selection was used to enrich CD4+ T cells, after which naive cells were positively selected on CD45RA and the negative fraction became the memory subset. After blood collection by leukapheresis, PBMCs were isolated using Ficoll-Histopaque density gradient centrifugation and then cryopreserved in the vapor phase of liquid nitrogen. Purity and quantity of every magnetically sorted T cell population were checked by analytical flow cytometry. Genomic DNA was isolated from each sorted fraction and quantified by UV absorbance on a Nanodrop 2000c. The germline V gene gives CDR1 as MNHEY and CDR2 as SVGAGI. V is reduced by 0 bases and J by 5 bases, leaving a spacing of 8 bases between them. The CDR3 runs 14 residues from the cysteine to the phenylalanine. Only the CDR3 DNA is retained, 42 bases long and in frame from the first base.

The source of this sequence is a man under 40 in good health. The chain is encoded by TRBV6-5 joined to TRBJ2-1; the D gene is unclear. Sequencing was done on a sample of naive CD4+ T cells sorted from blood. Interpreted using the paper, the cell subset or site label stands for: CD45RA+ positively selected. The sequenced DNA: TGTGCCAGCAGTTACTCGAGCAGCCACAATGAGCAGTTCTTC. Translated, this is CASSYSSSHNEQFF.